A single sample gave rise to the 32 T cell receptor beta chains below, sequenced in a study of tumor and adjacent non-tumor tissue in lung cancer. Three rounds of nested PCR, following a modified ARM-PCR protocol, produced the TCRbeta library. TCRdb redid the calling of the multiplex PCR reads with MiXCR, one entry per CDR3 protein. The sample includes about 67,000 distinct CDR3 sequences, under 80% seen only once; the top ten take over 35%. No cell sorting was done before RNA was extracted from the tissue. Distant lung tissue was collected more than 3 cm away from the tumor edge. The sequencing sample was made of distant non-tumor lung tissue. Receptors were obtained from a man aged 60 to 69 with non-small cell lung cancer.

As concerns this clonotype: One junction end disagrees with the germline gene, perhaps due to a read error. The rearrangement joins TRBV4-1 to TRBJ2-1; 10 bases are shared with TRBD2. Germline values: CDR1 MGHRA, CDR2 YSYEKL. The CDR3 contains 18 residues. The CDR3 sequence is CASNQEGLGLAAFNEQFF. For the CDR3, the DNA is TGCGCCAGCAACCAAGAGGGGCTAGGACTAGCGGCCTTCAATGAACAGTTCTTC.

The V call is TRBV28, the J call TRBJ2-7; D unresolved. Germline CDR1 and CDR2: MDHEN and SYDVKM. V gave up 2 bases and J gave up 6 bases, with 17 bases separating them. This CDR3 contains 15 residues. CDR3 bases: TGTGCCAGCAGTTTAGCCAGAGGTGGGTGTGGCGAGCAGTACTTC. Protein product: CASSLARGGCGEQYF.

The chain recombines TRBV29-1 with TRBJ2-2, with 7 bases matching TRBD1. Germline CDR1 and CDR2: SQVTM and ANQGSEA. The CDR3 is made up of 14 amino acids. DNA of the CDR3: TGCAAGGTCGCCACAGGGGATAACACCGGGGAGCTGTTTTTT. It codes for CKVATGDNTGELFF.

As concerns this clonotype: A read error is likely, as this CDR3 ends without the conserved phenylalanine or tryptophan. Because the CDR3's place on the DNA is in doubt, the DNA is left out and the CDR3 is given as listed by TCRdb. This rearrangement joins TRBV7-9 to TRBJ2-7; the table's D gene call, TRBD2, was not cross checked with the DNA. The CDR3 region is 14 residues in length, termini included. Germline V gene sequence: CDR1 SEHNR, CDR2 FQNEAQ (reference sequence). CDR3 residues: CASSGGTSRSEQYI.

Concerning this clonotype: Mismatch with germline at one junction end may stem from a read error. This chain links TRBV14 with TRBJ2-1, with 9 nucleotides matching TRBD2. In germline, CDR1 is SGHDN, CDR2 FVKESK. This CDR3 region has 14 residues. CDR3 nucleotides: TGTGCCTGCAGACAGTGGACTAGCGCCGATGTGCAGTTCTTC. Translated, it gives CACRQWTSADVQFF.

In regard to this clonotype: The junction differs from germline at one of its ends, possibly a read error. This chain uses TRBV6-1 with TRBJ2-4, with unresolved D. Germline-derived CDR1 and CDR2 are MNHNS and SASEGT. The CDR3 is made up of 13 amino acids. As DNA, the CDR3 is TGTGCCAGCAAAGACTTAGCCAAGAACATTCAGTACTTC. Translation gives CASKDLAKNIQYF.

Turning to this clonotype: Because it lacks the conserved phenylalanine or tryptophan at the end, this CDR3 is likely a read error. The chain carries TRBV10-3 and TRBJ2-3; D unresolved. The germline V and J ends were trimmed by 6 bases and 0 bases, with 10 bases remaining between them. This CDR3 has 14 amino acids. Germline-derived CDR1 and CDR2 are ENHRY and SYGVKD. CDR3 amino acids: CAIRTYYSTDTQYL. The CDR3 DNA reads as TGTGCCATCAGGACATACTACAGCACAGATACGCAGTATTTG.

Points on this clonotype: A single base separates this from a much larger clone, so it may be a read error. V usage is TRBV15 and J usage is TRBJ2-5; D possibly matches TRBD1 or TRBD2 (5 bases each). The CDR3 is 16 amino acids. Germline assignment: CDR1 LNHNV and CDR2 YYDKDF (reference sequence). Between the trimmed V and J ends, which lost 5 bases and 5 bases, there was a span of 21 bases. The CDR3 DNA is TGTGCCACCAGCGATTGGGACGTCGCTCATGTGGAGACCCAGTACTTC. This translates into CATSDWDVAHVETQYF. Full variable domain (remainder filled in from reference TRBV15 and TRBJ2-5): DAMVIQNPRYQVTQFGKPVTLSCSQTLNHNVMYWYQQKSSQAPKLLFHYYDKDFNNEADTPDNFQSRRPNTSFCFLDIRSPGLGDTAMYLCATSDWDVAHVETQYFGPGTRLLVL.

V and J are TRBV11-1 and TRBJ2-5; D gene uncertain. This CDR3 is built from 14 residues. Germline V gives CDR1 SGHAT, CDR2 FQDESV (reference sequence). The CDR3 nucleotides are TGTGCTGGCAGCAAAGACACGTATCAAGAGACCCAGTACTTC. It codes for CAGSKDTYQETQYF.

This clonotype was seen once. One junction end does not reproduce the germline sequence, and a read error may be involved. The chain recombines TRBV5-6 with TRBJ2-7; D gene unclear. This CDR3 is built from 12 residues. Germline-derived CDR1 and CDR2 are SGHDT and YYEEEE. The chain's CDR3 is CASTGEIYEQNF. CDR3 coding DNA: TGTGCCAGCACCGGCGAGATCTACGAGCAAAACTTC.

This clonotype has a count of ten or more. The V and J genes are TRBV6-2 or TRBV6-3 and TRBJ2-7, with D perhaps being TRBD1 or TRBD2 (5 bases each). Germline V gene sequence: CDR1 MNHEY, CDR2 SVGEGT. The CDR3 contains 13 residues. Trimming removed 7 bases from V and 5 bases from J, with 15 bases in between. The CDR3: CASKGPTRDEQYF. The DNA for the CDR3 is TGTGCCAGCAAGGGACCCACCCGTGACGAGCAGTACTTC.

Regarding this clonotype: It is unclear where the CDR3 begins or ends on the DNA, so no DNA is shown, and the CDR3 is as TCRdb lists it. The chain uses TRBV29-1 and TRBJ1-2; the D call of TRBD1 is as the table states it, not checked on the DNA. The CDR3 has 15 amino acids, counting both end residues. Per the germline V gene, CDR1 is SQVTM and CDR2 is ANQGSEA. This CDR3 is CSVCWGDRPAYGCAF.

On this clonotype itself: This may come from a read error, since a much larger clone is one base off. The CDR3 sequence is CASSLEGANTEAFF. The CDR3 region has the DNA TGCGCCAGCAGCTTGGAAGGCGCGAACACTGAAGCTTTCTTT. J is TRBJ1-1 and V is TRBV5-1; no firm D call. V lost 0 bases and J lost 1, with 7 bases in between. Germline V gene sequence: CDR1 SGHRS, CDR2 YFSETQ. There are 14 residues in the CDR3.

A word on this clonotype: This may stem from a read error, because a much larger clone lies one nucleotide away. This chain links TRBV20-1 with TRBJ2-1, with D maybe TRBD2 (5 bases). CDR3 length: 15 residues. Germline V gene data show CDR1 as DFQATT and CDR2 as SNEGSKA (reference sequence). Between the trimmed V and J ends, which lost 4 bases and 3 bases, there was a span of 16 bases. CDR3 residues: CSAMVRGSGYNEQFF. Written as DNA, the CDR3 is TGCAGTGCTATGGTTAGAGGGAGTGGCTACAATGAGCAGTTCTTC.

This clonotype was counted only a few times. Relative to the germline gene, one junction end is altered; a read error may explain this. The chain employs TRBV6-1 and TRBJ1-3, with D hard to call. This CDR3 has 14 amino acids. The germline CDR1 and CDR2 sequences are MNHNS and SASEGT. The CDR3 sequence: CGSVLHGGGNTIYF. The CDR3 DNA follows: TGTGGCAGCGTCCTGCATGGAGGTGGAAACACCATATATTTT.

The chain couples TRBV20-1 to TRBJ2-3; no clear D gene. CDR1 is DFQATT, CDR2 SNEGSKA, per germline (reference sequence). Trimming took off 1 base at V and 2 bases at J, with 13 bases between the two ends. The CDR3 spans 15 residues. CDR3 nucleotide sequence: TGCAGTGCTAGAGGCGGTCTAGGTAACACAGATACGCAGTATTTT. This translates into CSARGGLGNTDTQYF.

A remark on this clonotype: Because the CDR3 is missing its conserved closing phenylalanine or tryptophan, this is likely a read error. The chain links TRBV13 to TRBJ2-5, with 11 bases fitting TRBD2. Germline lookup yields CDR1 PRHDT and CDR2 FYEKMQ (reference sequence). CDR3 length: 16 residues. CDR3 bases: TGTGTCAGCAGCCTCGGACTAGCGGGTTTAGAAGGGACCCAGTACTTA. This sequence encodes CVSSLGLAGLEGTQYL.

Worth noting for this clonotype: One end of the junction does not line up with germline, which may come from a read error. The chain combines TRBV12-3 or TRBV12-4 with TRBJ1-2; no clear D gene. The CDR3 is 13 residues long. This CDR3 is CATKHSGSYGYTF. For the CDR3, the DNA is TGTGCCACCAAACACAGTGGGTCTTATGGATACACCTTC.

Concerning this clonotype: The junction does not match germline at one end; this may be a read error. The chain joins TRBV5-4 to TRBJ2-3; 9 nucleotides align to TRBD2. CDR1 and CDR2 from the germline V gene are SGHNT and YYREEE (reference sequence). The CDR3 has 15 amino acids. In nucleotides, the CDR3 is TGTGCCAGAAGCTTTGGGGGGACTAGCCTCGATACGCAGTATTTT. Its translation: CARSFGGTSLDTQYF.

The chain joins TRBV28 to TRBJ1-2; D is possibly TRBD1 (5 bases). Germline V gene sequence: CDR1 MDHEN, CDR2 SYDVKM. V lost 8 bases and J 6 bases, leaving 19 bases between the germline ends. This CDR3 has 14 amino acids. The DNA of the CDR3 is TGTGCCAGCGATCCACTAGGGGCCAAAAATGGCTACACCTTC. It encodes CASDPLGAKNGYTF.

The rearrangement joins TRBV29-1 to TRBJ1-2, with 7 bases that match TRBD1. Germline lookup yields CDR1 SQVTM and CDR2 ANQGSEA. This CDR3 contains 11 residues. J was trimmed by 11 bases and V by 7 bases; bases with no gene match: 10. The CDR3, as DNA: TGCAGCGCTCCAGCAGGGGGAGGTTACACCTTC. Protein product: CSAPAGGGYTF.

By its share, this clonotype is medium-sized. V and J are TRBV29-1 and TRBJ1-2; D gene ambiguous. Looked up from germline, CDR1 is SQVTM and CDR2 is ANQGSEA. The germline V and J ends were trimmed by 3 bases and 8 bases, with 10 bases remaining between them. The CDR3 runs 11 residues. This CDR3 is CSVDRESGYTF. CDR3 coding DNA: TGCAGCGTTGACCGGGAAAGCGGCTACACCTTC. Filled out from reference TRBV29-1 and TRBJ1-2, the complete variable domain reads SAVISQKPSRDICQRGTSLTIQCQVDSQVTMMFWYRQQPGQSLTLIATANQGSEATYESGFVIDKFPISRPNLTFSTLTVSNMSPEDSSIYLCSVDRESGYTFGSGTRLTVV.

This clonotype was recorded a few times. It may be a read error: a sequence one base away is much more abundant. CDR3 loop: CVSSSPWGSYNEQFF. Here the CDR3 DNA reads TGTGTCAGCAGCAGCCCCTGGGGCTCCTACAATGAGCAGTTCTTC. V and J are TRBV5-6 and TRBJ2-1; D is unresolved. The length of the CDR3 is 15 residues. From germline, CDR1 is SGHDT and CDR2 YYEEEE.

Points on this clonotype: One junction end disagrees with the germline gene, perhaps due to a read error. The V gene is TRBV6-5, the J gene TRBJ1-1; D is perhaps TRBD1 (6 bases). This CDR3 region has 16 residues. The germline CDR1 and CDR2 sequences are MNHEY and SVGAGI. The DNA for the CDR3 is TGTACCAGCAGAATTAGTTGCGGGACAAAGAACACTGAAGCTTTCTTT. Protein: CTSRISCGTKNTEAFF.

About this clonotype: This sequence may be a read error, since a much larger clone differs from it by one base. V is TRBV11-2 and J is TRBJ1-1; the D gene is possibly TRBD1 (6 bases). Germline lookup yields CDR1 SGHAT and CDR2 FQNNGV. Trimming shortened V by 4 bases and J by 4 bases, and 16 bases separated the two germline ends. CDR3 size: 15 residues. The CDR3 loop is CASSSRGRLSTEAFF. As DNA, the CDR3 is TGTGCCAGCAGCTCCAGGGGCCGCTTGAGCACTGAAGCTTTCTTT.

CDR3 protein: CAWSPSMANGAGLFF. CDR3 DNA: TGTGCCTGGAGTCCCTCGATGGCTAACGGTGCGGGCCTGTTCTTC. The chain combines TRBV30 with TRBJ2-1; D might be TRBD2 (5 bases). Trimming took off 2 bases at V and 15 bases at J, with 26 bases between the two ends. There are 15 residues in the CDR3. Germline assignment: CDR1 GTSNPN and CDR2 SVGIG (reference sequence).

The gene calls are TRBV6-5 and TRBJ2-2, with D possibly TRBD2 on 6 matching bases. V was trimmed by 6 bases and J by 6 bases, leaving 17 bases between them. The CDR3 loop spans 15 amino acids. Germline CDR1 reads MNHEY; CDR2 reads SVGAGI. CDR3 loop: CASRHRLVGAGELFF. CDR3 coding DNA: TGTGCCAGCAGACACAGACTAGTGGGAGCCGGGGAGCTGTTTTTT.

Note on this clonotype: The conserved final phenylalanine or tryptophan is absent from the CDR3, which likely points to a read error. The chain recombines TRBV4-1 with TRBJ1-5, with TRBD1 matching over 7 bases. This CDR3 contains 15 residues. In germline, CDR1 is MGHRA, CDR2 YSYEKL. The J segment lost 6 bases and the V segment lost 9 bases, leaving 14 bases of the junction unmatched. CDR3 sequence: CARTISGTEIQPQHI. The CDR3 DNA follows: TGCGCCAGGACTATTTCCGGGACAGAGATTCAGCCCCAGCATATT.

Worth noting for this clonotype: This may come from a read error, since a much larger clone is one base off. The gene calls are TRBV9 and TRBJ2-2; D not certain. The CDR3 consists of 16 residues. Germline-derived CDR1 and CDR2 are SGDLS and YYNGEE. Deletions cut 3 bases from V and 0 bases from J, with 12 bases between. The CDR3 sequence: CASSGQDTTNTGELFF. The CDR3 nucleotides are TGTGCCAGCAGCGGTCAAGACACCACGAACACCGGGGAGCTGTTTTTT.

Concerning this clonotype: Its ends do not fully match the called genes, so a read error is possible. This chain connects TRBV2 to TRBJ2-1, with TRBD1 matching 9 bases. This CDR3 is 15 amino acids long. Looked up from germline, CDR1 is SNHLY and CDR2 is FYNNEI. The CDR3 DNA sequence: TGTGCCATCAGTGACTTGACAGGGGGGGGAAATGAGCAGTTATTC. Amino acid sequence: CAISDLTGGGNEQLF.

The chain carries TRBV11-3 and TRBJ2-1; 10 nucleotides match TRBD2. Looked up from germline, CDR1 is SGHNT and CDR2 is YENEEA. The CDR3 is 19 residues long. CDR3 nucleotides: TGTATCAGCAGCCTTAGGTGGGGAACTAGCGGGGAACACTACAATGAGCAGTTCTTC. Protein: CISSLRWGTSGEHYNEQFF.

Remarks on this clonotype: A much bigger clone sits one base away, suggesting this may be a read error. The chain uses TRBV28 and TRBJ1-2; D gene ambiguous. There are 11 residues in the CDR3. Germline CDR1 MDHEN, CDR2 SYDVKM. CDR3 loop: CSSRWGGGYTF. The CDR3 coding sequence is TGTTCCAGCAGATGGGGAGGAGGCTACACCTTC.